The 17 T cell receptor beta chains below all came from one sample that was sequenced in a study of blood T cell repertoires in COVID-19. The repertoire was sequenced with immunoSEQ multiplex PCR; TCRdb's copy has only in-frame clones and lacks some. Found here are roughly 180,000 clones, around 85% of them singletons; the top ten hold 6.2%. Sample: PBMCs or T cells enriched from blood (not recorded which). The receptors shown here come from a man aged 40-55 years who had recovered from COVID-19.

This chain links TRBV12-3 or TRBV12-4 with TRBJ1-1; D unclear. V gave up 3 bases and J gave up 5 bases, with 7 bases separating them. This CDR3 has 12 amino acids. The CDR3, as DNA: TGTGCCAGCAGTTTTGAGGGAACTGAAGCTTTCTTT. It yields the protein CASSFEGTEAFF.

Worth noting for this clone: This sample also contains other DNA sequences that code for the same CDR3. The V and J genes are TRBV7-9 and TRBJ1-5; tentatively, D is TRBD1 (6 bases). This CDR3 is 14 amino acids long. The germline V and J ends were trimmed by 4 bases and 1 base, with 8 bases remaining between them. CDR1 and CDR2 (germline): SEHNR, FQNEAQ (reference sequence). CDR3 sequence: CASSSTGSNQPQHF. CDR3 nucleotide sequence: TGTGCCAGCAGCTCGACAGGAAGCAATCAGCCCCAGCATTTT.

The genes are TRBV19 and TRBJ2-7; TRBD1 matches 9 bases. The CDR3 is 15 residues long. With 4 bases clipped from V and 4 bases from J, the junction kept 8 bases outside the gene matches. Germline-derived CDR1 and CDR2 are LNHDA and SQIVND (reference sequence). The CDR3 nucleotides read TGTGCCAGTAGTAGGGGACAGGGAGCCGCTTACGAGCAGTACTTC. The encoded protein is CASSRGQGAAYEQYF.

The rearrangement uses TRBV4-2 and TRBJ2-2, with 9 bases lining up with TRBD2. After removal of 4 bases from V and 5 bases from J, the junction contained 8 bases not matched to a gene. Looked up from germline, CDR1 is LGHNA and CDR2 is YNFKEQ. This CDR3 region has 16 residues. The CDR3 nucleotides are TGTGCCAGCAGCCCCCGTCGGAGCGGGGGGACCGGGGAGCTGTTTTTT. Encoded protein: CASSPRRSGGTGELFF.

As DNA, the CDR3 is TGTGCCATCAGTGATAATGGGCCGAGGGAGACCGGGGAGCTGTTTTTT. It yields the protein CAISDNGPRETGELFF. The chain uses TRBV10-3 and TRBJ2-2, with a weak D call TRBD2 (5 bases). V gave up 3 bases and J gave up 5 bases, with 16 bases separating them. Germline V lookup: CDR1 ENHRY, CDR2 SYGVKD. The CDR3 has 16 amino acids.

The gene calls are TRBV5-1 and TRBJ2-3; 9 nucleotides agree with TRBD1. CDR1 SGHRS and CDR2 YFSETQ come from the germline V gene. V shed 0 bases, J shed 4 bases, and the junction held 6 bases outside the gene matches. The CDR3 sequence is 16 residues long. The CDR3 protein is CASSLGGQGTSDTQYF. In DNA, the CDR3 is TGCGCCAGCAGCTTGGGGGGACAGGGAACTTCAGATACGCAGTATTTT.

The CDR3 coding sequence is TGTGCCAGCAGCTCTAAAGGACAGGGGGTCGGGAATGAGCAGTTCTTC. Translating it yields CASSSKGQGVGNEQFF. The rearrangement joins TRBV7-3 to TRBJ2-1, with 10 bases that match TRBD1. The J segment lost 7 bases and the V segment lost 4 bases, leaving 10 bases of the junction unmatched. This CDR3 spans 16 amino acids. Germline CDR1 reads SGHTA; CDR2 reads FQGTGA.

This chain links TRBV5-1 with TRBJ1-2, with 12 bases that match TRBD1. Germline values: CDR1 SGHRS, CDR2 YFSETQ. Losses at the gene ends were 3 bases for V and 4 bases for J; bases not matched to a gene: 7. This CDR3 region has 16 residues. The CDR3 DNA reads TGCGCCAGCAGCTCGGAGGGACAGGGGGCCCCCTATGGCTACACCTTC. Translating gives CASSSEGQGAPYGYTF.

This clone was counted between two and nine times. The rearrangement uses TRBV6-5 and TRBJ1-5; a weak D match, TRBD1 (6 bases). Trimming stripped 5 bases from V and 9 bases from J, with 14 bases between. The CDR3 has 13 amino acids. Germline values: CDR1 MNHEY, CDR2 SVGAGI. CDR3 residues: CASSTGSRGPQHF. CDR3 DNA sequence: TGTGCCAGCAGTACAGGGTCCCGGGGGCCCCAGCATTTT.

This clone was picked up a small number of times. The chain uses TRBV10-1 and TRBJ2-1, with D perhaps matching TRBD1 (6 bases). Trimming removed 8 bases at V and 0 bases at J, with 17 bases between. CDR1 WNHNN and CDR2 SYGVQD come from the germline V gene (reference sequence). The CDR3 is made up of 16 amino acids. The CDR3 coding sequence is TGCGCCAGCCCAGGACAGCCAAAGAACTCCTACAATGAGCAGTTCTTC. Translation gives CASPGQPKNSYNEQFF.

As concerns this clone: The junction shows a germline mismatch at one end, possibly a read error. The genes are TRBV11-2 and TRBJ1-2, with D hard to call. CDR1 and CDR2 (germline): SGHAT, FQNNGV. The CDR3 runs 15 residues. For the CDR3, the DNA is TGTGCCAGCACCTTAAACGTGCCAGTTCTCTATGGCTACACCTTC. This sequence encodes CASTLNVPVLYGYTF.

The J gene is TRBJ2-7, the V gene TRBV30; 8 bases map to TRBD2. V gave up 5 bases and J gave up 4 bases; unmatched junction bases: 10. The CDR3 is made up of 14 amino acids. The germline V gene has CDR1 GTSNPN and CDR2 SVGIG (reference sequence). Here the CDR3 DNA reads TGTGCCTGGGGTGAGGGACTAGAGCTTTACGAGCAGTACTTC. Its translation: CAWGEGLELYEQYF.

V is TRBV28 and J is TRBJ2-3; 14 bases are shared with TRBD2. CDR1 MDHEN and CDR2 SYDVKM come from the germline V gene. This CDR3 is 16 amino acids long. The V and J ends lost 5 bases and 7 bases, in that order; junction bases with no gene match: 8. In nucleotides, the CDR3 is TGTGCCAGCAGTCCCCGAGGGACTAGCGGGAGAAATACGCAGTATTTT. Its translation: CASSPRGTSGRNTQYF. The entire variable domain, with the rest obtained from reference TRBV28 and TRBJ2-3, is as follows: DVKVTQSSRYLVKRTGEKVFLECVQDMDHENMFWYRQDPGLGLRLIYFSYDVKMKEKGDIPEGYSVSREKKERFSLILESASTNQTSMYLCASSPRGTSGRNTQYFGPGTRLTVL.

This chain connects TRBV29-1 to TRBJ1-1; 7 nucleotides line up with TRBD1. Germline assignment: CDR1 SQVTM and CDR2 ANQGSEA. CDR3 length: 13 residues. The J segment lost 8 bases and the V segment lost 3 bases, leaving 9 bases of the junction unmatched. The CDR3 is CSVEKQMTGEAFF. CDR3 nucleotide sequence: TGCAGCGTTGAGAAACAGATGACAGGGGAAGCTTTCTTT.

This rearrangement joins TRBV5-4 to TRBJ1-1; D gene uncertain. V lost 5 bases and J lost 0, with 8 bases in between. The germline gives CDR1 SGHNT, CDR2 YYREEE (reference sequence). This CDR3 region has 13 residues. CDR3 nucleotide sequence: TGTGCCAGCAGTAAACAGATGAACACTGAAGCTTTCTTT. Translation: CASSKQMNTEAFF.

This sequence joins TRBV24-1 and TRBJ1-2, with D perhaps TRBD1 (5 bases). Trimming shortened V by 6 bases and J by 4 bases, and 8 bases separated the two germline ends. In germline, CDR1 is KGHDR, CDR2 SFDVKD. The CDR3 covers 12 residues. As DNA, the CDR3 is TGTGCCACCAGTCGCACAGGCTATGGCTACACCTTC. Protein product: CATSRTGYGYTF.

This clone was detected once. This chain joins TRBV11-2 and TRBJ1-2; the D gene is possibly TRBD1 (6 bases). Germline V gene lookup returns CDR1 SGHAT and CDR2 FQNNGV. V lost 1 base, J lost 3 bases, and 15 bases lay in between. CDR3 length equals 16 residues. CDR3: CASSLGLGRGDYGYTF. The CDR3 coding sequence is TGTGCCAGCAGCTTAGGATTAGGCAGGGGCGACTATGGCTACACCTTC.